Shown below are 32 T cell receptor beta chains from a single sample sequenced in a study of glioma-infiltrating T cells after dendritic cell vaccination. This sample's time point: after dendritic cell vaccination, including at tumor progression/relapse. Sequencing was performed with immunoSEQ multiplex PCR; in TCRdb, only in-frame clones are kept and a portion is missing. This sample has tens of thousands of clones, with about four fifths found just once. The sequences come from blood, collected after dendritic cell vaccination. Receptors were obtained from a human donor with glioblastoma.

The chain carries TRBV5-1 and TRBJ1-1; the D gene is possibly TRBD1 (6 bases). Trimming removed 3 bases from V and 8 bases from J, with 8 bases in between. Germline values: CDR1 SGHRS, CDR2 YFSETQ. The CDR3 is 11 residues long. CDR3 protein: CASSYTGEAFF. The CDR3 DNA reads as TGCGCCAGCAGCTACACAGGGGAAGCTTTCTTT.

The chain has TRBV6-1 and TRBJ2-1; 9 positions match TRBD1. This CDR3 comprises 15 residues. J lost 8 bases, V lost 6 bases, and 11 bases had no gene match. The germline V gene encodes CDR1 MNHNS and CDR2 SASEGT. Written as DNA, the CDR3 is TGTGCCAGCAGAGCCCCGGGACAGGGTACGGATGAGCAGTTCTTC. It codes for CASRAPGQGTDEQFF.

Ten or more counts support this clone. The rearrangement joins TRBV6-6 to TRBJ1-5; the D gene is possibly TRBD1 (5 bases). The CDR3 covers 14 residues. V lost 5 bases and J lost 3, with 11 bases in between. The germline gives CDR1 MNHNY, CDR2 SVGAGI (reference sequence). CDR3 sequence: CASSKQEINQPQHF. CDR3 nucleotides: TGTGCCAGCAGTAAACAGGAGATCAATCAGCCCCAGCATTTT.

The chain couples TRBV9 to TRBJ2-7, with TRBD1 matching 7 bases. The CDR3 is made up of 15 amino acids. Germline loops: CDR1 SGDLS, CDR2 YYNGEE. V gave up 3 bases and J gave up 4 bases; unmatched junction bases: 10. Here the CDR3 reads CASSERPGQFYEQYF. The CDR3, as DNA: TGTGCCAGCAGCGAGAGACCGGGACAGTTTTACGAGCAGTACTTC.

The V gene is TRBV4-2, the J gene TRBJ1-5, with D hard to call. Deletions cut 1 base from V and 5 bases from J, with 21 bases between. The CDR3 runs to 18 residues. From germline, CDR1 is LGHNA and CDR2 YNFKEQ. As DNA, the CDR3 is TGTGCCAGCAGCCAAGGGCCATCGTCCCGGGTCTCGGATCAGCCCCAGCATTTT. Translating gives CASSQGPSSRVSDQPQHF.

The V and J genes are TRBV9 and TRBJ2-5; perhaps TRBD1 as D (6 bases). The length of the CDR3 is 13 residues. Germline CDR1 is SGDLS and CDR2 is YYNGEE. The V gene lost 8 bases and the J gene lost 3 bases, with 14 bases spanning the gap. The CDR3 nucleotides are TGTGCCAGAGGACAGATGGGGGAAGAGACCCAGTACTTC. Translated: CARGQMGEETQYF.

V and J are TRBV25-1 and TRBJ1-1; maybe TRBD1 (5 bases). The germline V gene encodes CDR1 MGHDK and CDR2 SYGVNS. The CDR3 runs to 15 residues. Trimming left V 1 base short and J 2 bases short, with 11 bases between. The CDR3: CASSESIGANTEAFF. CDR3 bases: TGTGCCAGCAGTGAATCCATTGGGGCCAACACTGAAGCTTTCTTT.

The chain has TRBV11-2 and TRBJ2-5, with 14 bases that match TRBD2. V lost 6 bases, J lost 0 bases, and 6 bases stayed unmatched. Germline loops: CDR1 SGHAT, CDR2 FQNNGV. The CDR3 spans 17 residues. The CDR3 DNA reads TGTGCCAGCAGTCCGGGACTAGCGGGGGCGTACCAAGAGACCCAGTACTTC. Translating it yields CASSPGLAGAYQETQYF.

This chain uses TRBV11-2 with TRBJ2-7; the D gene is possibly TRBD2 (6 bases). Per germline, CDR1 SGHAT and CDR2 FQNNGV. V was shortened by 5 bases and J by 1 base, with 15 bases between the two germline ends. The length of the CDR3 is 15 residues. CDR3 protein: CASSPRGRGSYEQYF. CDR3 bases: TGTGCCAGCAGCCCCCGGGGCCGGGGGTCCTACGAGCAGTACTTC.

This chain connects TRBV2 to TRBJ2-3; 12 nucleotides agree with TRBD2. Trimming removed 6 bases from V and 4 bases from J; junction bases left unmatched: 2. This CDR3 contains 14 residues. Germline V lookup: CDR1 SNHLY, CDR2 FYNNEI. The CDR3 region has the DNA TGTGCCAGCAGCGGACTAGCGGGGCCAGATACGCAGTATTTT. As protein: CASSGLAGPDTQYF. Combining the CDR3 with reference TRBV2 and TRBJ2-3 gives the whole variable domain EPEVTQTPSHQVTQMGQEVILRCVPISNHLYFYWYRQILGQKVEFLVSFYNNEISEKSEIFDDQFSVERPDGSNFTLKIRSTKLEDSAMYFCASSGLAGPDTQYFGPGTRLTVL.

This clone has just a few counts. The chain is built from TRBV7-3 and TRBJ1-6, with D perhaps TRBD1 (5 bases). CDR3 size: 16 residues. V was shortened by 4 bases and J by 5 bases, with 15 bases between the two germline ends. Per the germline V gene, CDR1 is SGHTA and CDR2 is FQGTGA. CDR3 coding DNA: TGTGCCAGCAGCTCCACACGGGGACTCAATAATTCACCCCTCCACTTT. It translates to CASSSTRGLNNSPLHF.

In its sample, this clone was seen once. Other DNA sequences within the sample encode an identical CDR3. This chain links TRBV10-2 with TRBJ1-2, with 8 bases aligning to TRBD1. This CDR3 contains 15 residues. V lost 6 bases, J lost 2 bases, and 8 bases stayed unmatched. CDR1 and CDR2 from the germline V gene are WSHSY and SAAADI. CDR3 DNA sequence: TGCGCCAGCAGGGGAATACAGGGGGGGAACTATGGCTACACCTTC. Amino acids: CASRGIQGGNYGYTF.

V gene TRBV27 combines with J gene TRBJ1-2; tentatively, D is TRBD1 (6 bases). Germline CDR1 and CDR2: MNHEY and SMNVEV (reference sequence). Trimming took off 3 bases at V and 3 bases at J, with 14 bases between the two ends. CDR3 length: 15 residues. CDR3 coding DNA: TGTGCCAGCAGTTTTACGGGGGGGGGCGACTATGGCTACACCTTC. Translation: CASSFTGGGDYGYTF.

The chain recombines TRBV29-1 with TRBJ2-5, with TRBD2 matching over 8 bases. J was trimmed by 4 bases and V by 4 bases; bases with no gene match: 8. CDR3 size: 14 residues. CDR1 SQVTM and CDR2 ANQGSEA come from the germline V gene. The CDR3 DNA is TGCAGCGTTGGCCCCCGGGGGGGCATAGAGACCCAGTACTTC. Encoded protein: CSVGPRGGIETQYF.

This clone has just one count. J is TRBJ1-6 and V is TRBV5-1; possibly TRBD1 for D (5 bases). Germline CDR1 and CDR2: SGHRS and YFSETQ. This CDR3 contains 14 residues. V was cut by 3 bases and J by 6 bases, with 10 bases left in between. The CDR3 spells CASSSRQSNSPLHF. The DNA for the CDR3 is TGCGCCAGCAGCTCCCGACAGTCTAATTCACCCCTCCACTTT. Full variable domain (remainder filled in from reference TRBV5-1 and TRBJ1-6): KAGVTQTPRYLIKTRGQQVTLSCSPISGHRSVSWYQQTPGQGLQFLFEYFSETQRNKGNFPGRFSGRQFSNSRSEMNVSTLELGDSALYLCASSSRQSNSPLHFGNGTRLTVT.

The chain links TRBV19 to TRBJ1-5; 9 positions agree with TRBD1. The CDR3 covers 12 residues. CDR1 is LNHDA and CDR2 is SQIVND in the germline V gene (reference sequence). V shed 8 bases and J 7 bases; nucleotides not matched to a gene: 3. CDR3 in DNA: TGTGCCAGTGAAACAGGGGGCCAGCCCCAGCATTTT. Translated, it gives CASETGGQPQHF. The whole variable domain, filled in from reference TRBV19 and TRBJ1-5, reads DGGITQSPKYLFRKEGQNVTLSCEQNLNHDAMYWYRQDPGQGLRLIYYSQIVNDFQKGDIAEGYSVSREKKESFPLTVTSAQKNPTAFYLCASETGGQPQHFGDGTRLSIL.

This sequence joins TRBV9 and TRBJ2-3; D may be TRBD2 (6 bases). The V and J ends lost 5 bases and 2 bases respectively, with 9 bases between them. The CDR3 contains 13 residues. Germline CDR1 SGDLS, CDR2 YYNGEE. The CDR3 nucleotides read TGTGCCAGCAGTAGGGACTTCACAGATACGCAGTATTTT. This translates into CASSRDFTDTQYF.

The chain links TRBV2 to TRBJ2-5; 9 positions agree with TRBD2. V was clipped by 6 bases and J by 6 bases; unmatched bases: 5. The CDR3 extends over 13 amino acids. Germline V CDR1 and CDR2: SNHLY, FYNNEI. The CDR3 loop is CASRSSGVKTQYF. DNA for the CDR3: TGTGCCAGCAGATCTAGCGGGGTAAAGACCCAGTACTTC. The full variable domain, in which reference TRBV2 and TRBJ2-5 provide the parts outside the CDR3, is EPEVTQTPSHQVTQMGQEVILRCVPISNHLYFYWYRQILGQKVEFLVSFYNNEISEKSEIFDDQFSVERPDGSNFTLKIRSTKLEDSAMYFCASRSSGVKTQYFGPGTRLLVL.

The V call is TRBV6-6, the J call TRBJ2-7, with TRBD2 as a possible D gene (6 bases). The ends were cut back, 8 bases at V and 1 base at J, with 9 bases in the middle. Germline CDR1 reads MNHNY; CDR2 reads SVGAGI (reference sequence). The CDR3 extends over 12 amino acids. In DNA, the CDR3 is TGTGCCAGCCATAGCGGTTCCTACGAGCAGTACTTC. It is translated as CASHSGSYEQYF.

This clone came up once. DNA of the CDR3: TGTGCCAGCAGTTTAGGAGTATCCTATGGCTACACCTTC. Protein sequence: CASSLGVSYGYTF. The chain carries TRBV27 and TRBJ1-2, with D unclear. Trimming took 2 bases from V and 4 from J, leaving 8 bases between them. The CDR3 runs to 13 residues. Germline V gene lookup returns CDR1 MNHEY and CDR2 SMNVEV (reference sequence).

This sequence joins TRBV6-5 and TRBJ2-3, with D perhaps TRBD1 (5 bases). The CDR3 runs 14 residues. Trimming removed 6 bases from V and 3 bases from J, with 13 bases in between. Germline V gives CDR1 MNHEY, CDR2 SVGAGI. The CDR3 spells CASRRTYGTDTQYF. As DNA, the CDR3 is TGTGCCAGCAGACGGACATATGGGACAGATACGCAGTATTTT.

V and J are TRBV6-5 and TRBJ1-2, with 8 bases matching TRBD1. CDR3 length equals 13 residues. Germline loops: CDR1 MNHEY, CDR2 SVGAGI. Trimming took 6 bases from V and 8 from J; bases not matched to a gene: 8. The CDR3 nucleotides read TGTGCCAGCAGGGTGACAGGGGAGGAAGGCTACACCTTC. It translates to CASRVTGEEGYTF.

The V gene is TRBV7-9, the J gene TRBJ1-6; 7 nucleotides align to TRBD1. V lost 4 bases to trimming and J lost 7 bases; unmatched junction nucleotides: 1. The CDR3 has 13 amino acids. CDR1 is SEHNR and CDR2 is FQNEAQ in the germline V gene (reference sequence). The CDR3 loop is CASSSGQNSPLHF. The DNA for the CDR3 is TGTGCCAGCAGCTCGGGACAGAATTCACCCCTCCACTTT.

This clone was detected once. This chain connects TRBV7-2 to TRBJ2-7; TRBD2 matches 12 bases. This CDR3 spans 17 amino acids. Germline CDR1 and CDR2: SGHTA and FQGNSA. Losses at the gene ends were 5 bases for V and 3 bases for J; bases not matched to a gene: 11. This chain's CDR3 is CASSRVFASGGVYEQYF. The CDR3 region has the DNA TGTGCCAGCAGCCGAGTGTTCGCTAGCGGGGGGGTCTACGAGCAGTACTTC. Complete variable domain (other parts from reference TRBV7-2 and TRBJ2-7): GAGVSQSPSNKVTEKGKDVELRCDPISGHTALYWYRQSLGQGLEFLIYFQGNSAPDKSGLPSDRFSAERTGGSVSTLTIQRTQQEDSAVYLCASSRVFASGGVYEQYFGPGTRLTVT.

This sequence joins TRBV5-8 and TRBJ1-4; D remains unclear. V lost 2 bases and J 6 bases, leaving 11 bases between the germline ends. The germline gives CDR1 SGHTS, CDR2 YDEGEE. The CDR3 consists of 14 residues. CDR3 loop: CASSFGRPYEKLFF. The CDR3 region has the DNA TGTGCCAGCAGCTTCGGGAGGCCGTATGAAAAACTGTTTTTT.

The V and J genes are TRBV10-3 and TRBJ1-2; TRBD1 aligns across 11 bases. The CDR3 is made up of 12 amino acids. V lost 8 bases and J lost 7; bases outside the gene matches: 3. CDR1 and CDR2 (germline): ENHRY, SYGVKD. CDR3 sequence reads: CAIGTGGSGYTF. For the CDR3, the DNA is TGTGCCATCGGGACAGGGGGTTCTGGCTACACCTTC.

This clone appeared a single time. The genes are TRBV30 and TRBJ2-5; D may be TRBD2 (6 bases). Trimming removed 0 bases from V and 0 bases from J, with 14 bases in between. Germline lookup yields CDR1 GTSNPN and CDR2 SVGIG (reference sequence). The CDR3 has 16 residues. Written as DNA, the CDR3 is TGTGCCTGGAGTGTCCTGGGGAGGTTGTACCAAGAGACCCAGTACTTC. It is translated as CAWSVLGRLYQETQYF. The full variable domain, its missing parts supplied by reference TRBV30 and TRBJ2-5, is SQTIHQWPATLVQPVGSPLSLECTVEGTSNPNLYWYRQAAGRGLQLLFYSVGIGQISSEVPQNLSASRPQDRQFILSSKKLLLSDSGFYLCAWSVLGRLYQETQYFGPGTRLLVL.

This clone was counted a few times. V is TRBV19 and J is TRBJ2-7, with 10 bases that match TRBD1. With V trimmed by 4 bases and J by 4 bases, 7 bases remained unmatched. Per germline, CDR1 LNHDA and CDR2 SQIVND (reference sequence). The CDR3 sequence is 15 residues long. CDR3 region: CASSKGRDRGYEQYF. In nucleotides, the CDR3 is TGTGCCAGTAGTAAGGGCCGGGACAGGGGATACGAGCAGTACTTC. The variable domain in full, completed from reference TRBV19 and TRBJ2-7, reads DGGITQSPKYLFRKEGQNVTLSCEQNLNHDAMYWYRQDPGQGLRLIYYSQIVNDFQKGDIAEGYSVSREKKESFPLTVTSAQKNPTAFYLCASSKGRDRGYEQYFGPGTRLTVT.

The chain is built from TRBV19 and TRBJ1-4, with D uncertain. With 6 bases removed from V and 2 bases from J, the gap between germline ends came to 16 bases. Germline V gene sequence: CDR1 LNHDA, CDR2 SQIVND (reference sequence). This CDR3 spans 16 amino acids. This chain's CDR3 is CASSQFTSVTNEKLFF. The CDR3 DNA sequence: TGTGCCAGTAGCCAATTTACGAGCGTTACTAATGAAAAACTGTTTTTT.

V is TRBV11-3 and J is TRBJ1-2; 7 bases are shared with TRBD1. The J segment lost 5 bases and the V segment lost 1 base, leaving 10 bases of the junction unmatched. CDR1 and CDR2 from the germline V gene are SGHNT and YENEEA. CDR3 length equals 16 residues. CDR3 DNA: TGTGCCAGCAGCTTAGCCGCAGGGGCGACAGGGTATGGCTACACCTTC. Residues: CASSLAAGATGYGYTF.

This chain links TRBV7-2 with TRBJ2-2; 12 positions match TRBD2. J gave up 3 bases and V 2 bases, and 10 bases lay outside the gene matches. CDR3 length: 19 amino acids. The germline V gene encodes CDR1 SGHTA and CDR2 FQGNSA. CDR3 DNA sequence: TGTGCCAGCAGCTTAATTTCCCTAGCGGGGGGGCCGGACACCGGGGAGCTGTTTTTT. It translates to CASSLISLAGGPDTGELFF.

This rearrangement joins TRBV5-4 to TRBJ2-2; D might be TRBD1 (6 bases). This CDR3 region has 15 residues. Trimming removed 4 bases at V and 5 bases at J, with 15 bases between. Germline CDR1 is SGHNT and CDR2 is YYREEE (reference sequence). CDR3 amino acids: CASSPGTRSTGELFF. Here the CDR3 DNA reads TGTGCCAGCAGCCCGGGGACACGGAGTACCGGGGAGCTGTTTTTT.